This T cell receptor beta chain was profiled in a study of cytomegalovirus exposure and HLA in healthy donors. There are 14 residues in the CDR3. Germline V gene lookup returns CDR1 SGHNT and CDR2 YYREEE (reference sequence). Trimming shortened V by 4 bases and J by 5 bases, and 13 bases separated the two germline ends. The assay was immunoSEQ multiplex PCR, and TCRdb's table has in-frame clones only and misses some. The sample has tens of thousands of clones; 89% are singletons. The chain links TRBV5-4 to TRBJ2-1; TRBD1 is a possible D gene (6 bases). The sequence was collected from a woman aged 18-29 years in good health and CMV-seronegative. What was sequenced was PBMCs. As DNA, the CDR3 is TGTGCCAGCAGCAACCCCACAGGGCACAATGAGCAGTTCTTC. It translates to CASSNPTGHNEQFF.